This is a list of T cell receptor beta chains from one sample in a study of identical twins. TCRdb reprocessed the 5' RACE reads via MiXCR and lists one record per CDR3 protein. Of some 790,000 distinct CDR3 sequences listed, 15% to 20% are singletons. Separately, the same data were catalogued under a study of T cells expressing NK-cell markers.

Sequenced sample: PBMCs. The receptors come from a woman under 30 in good health. Both conserved end residues are part of each CDR3. Each record gives: CDR3 length, J gene, D gene, V gene, clone size, CDR3 protein, CDR3 DNA. The D gene is left open where the match is weak. Only part of the rows carry a size: once, few, many, or a class if the clone is expanded.

12	TRBJ1-4	NA	TRBV3-1	few	CATRDLKEKLFF	TGTGCCACTAGGGACTTGAAGGAAAAACTGTTTTTT
13	TRBJ2-7	TRBD1	TRBV6-1	few	CASRDRGRTEQYF	TGTGCCAGCAGGGACAGGGGGCGAACCGAGCAGTACTTC
15	TRBJ2-7	NA	TRBV5-1	few	CASRLRDGSSYEQYF	TGCGCCAGCAGGCTTAGGGACGGGAGCTCCTACGAGCAGTACTTC
16	TRBJ2-1	TRBD2	TRBV10-1	NA	CASSESTSGRVDEQFF	TGCGCCAGCAGTGAGTCGACTAGCGGGAGGGTCGATGAGCAGTTCTTC
12	TRBJ2-2	NA	TRBV29-1	NA	CSGLTATGELFF	TGCAGCGGTTTAACAGCCACCGGGGAGCTGTTTTTT
12	TRBJ2-7	NA	TRBV13	NA	CASSVAVYEQYF	TGTGCCAGCAGCGTAGCCGTATACGAGCAGTACTTC
16	TRBJ2-5	TRBD1	TRBV9	NA	CASSPRGQGEAETQYF	TGTGCCAGCAGCCCACGAGGACAGGGGGAGGCAGAGACCCAGTACTTC
15	TRBJ2-5	TRBD2	TRBV5-6	few	CASSLNLGSGSSQYF	TGTGCCAGCAGCTTGAACTTGGGAAGCGGGAGTTCTCAGTACTTC
14	TRBJ1-1	NA	TRBV9	NA	CASSSRAGNTEAFF	TGTGCCAGCAGCAGCAGGGCCGGGAACACTGAAGCTTTCTTT
13	TRBJ1-1	NA	TRBV20-1	NA	CSARDYSRDEAFF	TGCAGTGCTAGGGATTATTCGAGAGATGAAGCTTTCTTT
14	TRBJ2-3	NA	TRBV7-9	few	CATLDRGGTDTQYF	TGTGCCACCCTAGACCGCGGGGGCACAGATACGCAGTATTTT
14	TRBJ2-1	NA	TRBV5-1	NA	CASSITGTPNEQFF	TGCGCCAGCAGCATCACCGGGACTCCCAATGAGCAGTTCTTC
14	TRBJ1-1	TRBD1	TRBV6-1	few	CASRRQGFNTEAFF	TGTGCCAGCAGGCGACAGGGCTTTAACACTGAAGCTTTCTTT
12	TRBJ2-3	NA	TRBV2	few	CASSEIAHTQYF	TGTGCCAGCAGTGAAATAGCGCATACGCAGTATTTT
16	TRBJ2-7	NA	TRBV18	many	CASSPPGGDRAIEQYF	TGTGCCAGCTCACCACCGGGGGGGGACAGAGCCATCGAGCAGTACTTC
14	TRBJ2-7	TRBD2	TRBV7-2	NA	CASSILAASYEQYF	TGTGCCAGCAGCATACTAGCGGCTAGCTACGAGCAGTACTTC
13	TRBJ2-2	NA	TRBV29-1	many	CSVERVNTGELFF	TGCAGCGTTGAACGGGTCAACACCGGGGAGCTGTTTTTT
16	TRBJ2-7	TRBD1	TRBV27	few	CASRRIAGTGHHEQYF	TGTGCCAGCAGGCGAATTGCCGGGACAGGGCACCACGAGCAGTACTTC
14	TRBJ2-7	TRBD2	TRBV9	NA	CASSVGGRAYEQYF	TGTGCCAGCAGCGTAGGCGGGAGGGCCTACGAGCAGTACTTC
17	TRBJ1-4	NA	TRBV27	NA	CASSLSGRGDLNEKLFF	TGTGCCAGCAGTTTATCGGGTCGGGGGGACCTTAATGAAAAACTGTTTTTT
13	TRBJ1-1	TRBD1	TRBV7-9	few	CASTATGTAEAFF	TGTGCCAGCACCGCGACAGGGACCGCTGAAGCTTTCTTT
15	TRBJ2-5	TRBD1	TRBV4-3	few	CASSHSGTVGETQYF	TGCGCCAGCAGCCATTCCGGGACAGTCGGAGAGACCCAGTACTTC
16	TRBJ2-5	NA	TRBV7-8	NA	CASSLQGAEVQETQYF	TGTGCCAGCAGCTTGCAGGGAGCGGAGGTACAAGAGACCCAGTACTTC
13	TRBJ2-5	TRBD2	TRBV6-1	NA	CARGLAGQETQYF	TGTGCCAGAGGACTAGCGGGACAAGAGACCCAGTACTTC
12	TRBJ2-7	NA	TRBV20-1	NA	CTEGGDPYEQYF	TGCACCGAGGGGGGGGACCCCTACGAGCAGTACTTC
14	TRBJ2-7	NA	TRBV7-9	few	CASSLHRDSYEQYF	TGTGCCAGCAGCTTGCACAGGGACTCCTACGAGCAGTACTTC
11	TRBJ2-1	NA	TRBV5-1	NA	CASSTSSEQFF	TGCGCCAGCAGCACCTCCAGTGAGCAGTTCTTC
13	TRBJ1-5	NA	TRBV6-1	few	CASGGWGNQPQHF	TGTGCCAGCGGCGGCTGGGGAAATCAGCCCCAGCATTTT
16	TRBJ2-7	TRBD1	TRBV5-1	few	CASSEPRDRLSYEQYF	TGCGCCAGCAGCGAGCCCCGGGACAGGTTATCCTACGAGCAGTACTTC